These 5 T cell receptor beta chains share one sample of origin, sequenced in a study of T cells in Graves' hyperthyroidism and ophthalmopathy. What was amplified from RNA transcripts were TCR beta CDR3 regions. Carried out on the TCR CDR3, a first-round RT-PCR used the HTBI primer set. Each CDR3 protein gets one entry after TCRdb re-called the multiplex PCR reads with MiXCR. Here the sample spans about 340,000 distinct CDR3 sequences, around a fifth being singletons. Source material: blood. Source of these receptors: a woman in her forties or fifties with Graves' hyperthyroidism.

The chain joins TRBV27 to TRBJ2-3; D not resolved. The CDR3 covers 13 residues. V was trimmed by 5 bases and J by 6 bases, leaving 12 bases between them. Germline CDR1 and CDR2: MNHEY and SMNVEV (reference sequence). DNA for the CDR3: TGTGCCAGCAGTGTCCTCTTCGGGGATACGCAGTATTTT. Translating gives CASSVLFGDTQYF.

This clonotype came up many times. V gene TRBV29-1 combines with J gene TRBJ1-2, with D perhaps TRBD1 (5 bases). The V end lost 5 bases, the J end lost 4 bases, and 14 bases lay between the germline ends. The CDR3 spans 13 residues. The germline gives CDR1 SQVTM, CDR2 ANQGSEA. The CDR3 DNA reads TGCAGCGTTTCCGGGTTGAGGGGCTATGGCTACACCTTC. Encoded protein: CSVSGLRGYGYTF.

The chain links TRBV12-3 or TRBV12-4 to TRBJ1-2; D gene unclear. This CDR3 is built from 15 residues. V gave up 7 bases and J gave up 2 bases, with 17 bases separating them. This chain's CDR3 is CASTLEERSNYGYTF. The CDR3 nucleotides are TGTGCCAGCACCCTCGAGGAACGGTCGAACTATGGCTACACCTTC.

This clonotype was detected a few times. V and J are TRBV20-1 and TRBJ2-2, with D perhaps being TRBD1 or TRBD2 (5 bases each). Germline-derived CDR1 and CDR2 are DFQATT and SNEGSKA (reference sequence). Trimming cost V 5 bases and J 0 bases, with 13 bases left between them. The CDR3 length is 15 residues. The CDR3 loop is CSAEGRATNTGELFF. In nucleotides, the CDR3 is TGCAGTGCTGAGGGCAGGGCTACGAACACCGGGGAGCTGTTTTTT.

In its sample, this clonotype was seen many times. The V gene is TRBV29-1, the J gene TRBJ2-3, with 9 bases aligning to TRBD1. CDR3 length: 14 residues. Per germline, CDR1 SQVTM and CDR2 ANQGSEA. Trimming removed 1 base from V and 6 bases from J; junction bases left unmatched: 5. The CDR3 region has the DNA TGCAGCGTTGAAGGGGACAGGGTCCAGGATACGCAGTATTTT. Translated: CSVEGDRVQDTQYF.